Listed below are T cell receptor beta chains from one sample, sequenced in a study of cytomegalovirus exposure and HLA in healthy donors. This table comes from immunoSEQ multiplex PCR, and its TCRdb copy is limited to in-frame clones, with some not included. Here the sample spans about 240,000 clones, around 81% being singletons. The sample comprised PBMCs. These receptors were obtained from a woman aged 55-70 years in good health and CMV-seropositive. The CDR3 runs from the conserved cysteine through the conserved F or W. The D gene is left open where the match is weak. Size tells how often a clone was seen (once, few, many) or the class of an expanded clone, and some rows leave it out.

d_call: .; v_call: TRBV5-4; clone_size: .; j_call: TRBJ1-2; cdr3_aa: CASSLDGGGGYTF; cdr3_nt: TGTGCCAGCAGCTTGGACGGGGGAGGAGGCTACACCTTC
d_call: TRBD1; v_call: TRBV19; clone_size: .; j_call: TRBJ1-4; cdr3_aa: CASMGQVATNEKLFF; cdr3_nt: TGTGCCAGTATGGGACAGGTTGCAACTAATGAAAAACTGTTTTTT
d_call: .; v_call: TRBV5-6; clone_size: .; j_call: TRBJ1-2; cdr3_aa: CATLTGHSNYGYTF; cdr3_nt: TGTGCCACCTTAACGGGACACTCCAACTATGGCTACACCTTC
d_call: .; v_call: TRBV6-6; clone_size: .; j_call: TRBJ1-2; cdr3_aa: CASSYDKDYGYTF; cdr3_nt: TGTGCCAGCAGTTACGACAAGGACTATGGCTACACCTTC
d_call: TRBD1; v_call: TRBV5-1; clone_size: .; j_call: TRBJ2-5; cdr3_aa: CASSPLTGGQETQYF; cdr3_nt: TGCGCCAGCAGCCCACTGACAGGGGGGCAAGAGACCCAGTACTTC
d_call: .; v_call: TRBV6-6; clone_size: .; j_call: TRBJ1-1; cdr3_aa: CASSYMGGSTEAFF; cdr3_nt: TGTGCCAGCAGTTACATGGGGGGGAGCACTGAAGCTTTCTTT
d_call: .; v_call: TRBV29-1; clone_size: few; j_call: TRBJ2-3; cdr3_aa: CSVDGGVSTDTQYF; cdr3_nt: TGCAGCGTTGATGGCGGGGTGAGCACAGATACGCAGTATTTT
d_call: .; v_call: TRBV28; clone_size: .; j_call: TRBJ2-3; cdr3_aa: CASSLRRGTDTQYF; cdr3_nt: TGTGCCAGCAGTTTGCGCAGGGGCACAGATACGCAGTATTTT
d_call: .; v_call: TRBV7-9; clone_size: .; j_call: TRBJ2-7; cdr3_aa: CASSFDRMGEQYF; cdr3_nt: TGTGCCAGCAGCTTCGACAGGATGGGCGAGCAGTACTTC
d_call: TRBD2; v_call: TRBV29-1; clone_size: .; j_call: TRBJ2-3; cdr3_aa: CSVAPSGRPTDTQYF; cdr3_nt: TGCAGCGTTGCCCCTAGCGGGAGACCCACAGATACGCAGTATTTT
d_call: .; v_call: TRBV5-1; clone_size: .; j_call: TRBJ2-6; cdr3_aa: CASSLDISGANVLTF; cdr3_nt: TGCGCCAGCAGCTTGGACATTTCAGGGGCCAACGTCCTGACTTTC
d_call: .; v_call: TRBV2; clone_size: .; j_call: TRBJ2-3; cdr3_aa: CASSRQSITDMQYF; cdr3_nt: TGTGCCAGCAGTAGACAGTCGATCACAGATATGCAGTATTTT
d_call: .; v_call: TRBV6-1; clone_size: .; j_call: TRBJ2-1; cdr3_aa: CAIPEAQNSPDEQFF; cdr3_nt: TGTGCCATCCCAGAGGCCCAGAATTCCCCCGATGAGCAGTTCTTC
d_call: TRBD2; v_call: TRBV29-1; clone_size: once; j_call: TRBJ2-1; cdr3_aa: CSVFSRLAGGSSSYNEQFF; cdr3_nt: TGCAGCGTTTTTTCCCGACTAGCGGGAGGGTCGAGCTCCTACAATGAGCAGTTCTTC
d_call: .; v_call: TRBV4-1; clone_size: .; j_call: TRBJ1-2; cdr3_aa: CASSQVGWTVVNYGYTF; cdr3_nt: TGCGCCAGCAGCCAAGTGGGCTGGACAGTTGTTAACTATGGCTACACCTTC
d_call: .; v_call: TRBV19; clone_size: .; j_call: TRBJ1-2; cdr3_aa: CASSMATGGGYTF; cdr3_nt: TGTGCCAGTAGTATGGCGACAGGCGGGGGCTACACCTTC
d_call: TRBD2; v_call: TRBV9; clone_size: .; j_call: TRBJ2-1; cdr3_aa: CASSVGPGGYNEQFF; cdr3_nt: TGTGCCAGCAGCGTAGGTCCGGGAGGGTACAATGAGCAGTTCTTC
d_call: .; v_call: TRBV25-1; clone_size: .; j_call: TRBJ1-5; cdr3_aa: CASSEMAGKQPQHF; cdr3_nt: TGTGCCAGCAGTGAGATGGCAGGGAAACAGCCCCAGCATTTT
d_call: .; v_call: TRBV5-5; clone_size: .; j_call: TRBJ1-2; cdr3_aa: CASSFQAVYGYTF; cdr3_nt: TGTGCCAGCAGCTTCCAGGCTGTCTATGGCTACACCTTC
d_call: .; v_call: TRBV21-1; clone_size: .; j_call: TRBJ2-7; cdr3_aa: CASSTGQSNSISYEQYF; cdr3_nt: TGTGCCAGCAGCACAGGACAGTCCAACTCGATCTCCTACGAGCAGTACTTC
d_call: .; v_call: TRBV5-1; clone_size: .; j_call: TRBJ1-4; cdr3_aa: CASTTGGGEKLFF; cdr3_nt: TGCGCCAGCACGACCGGGGGTGGAGAAAAACTGTTTTTT
d_call: .; v_call: TRBV2; clone_size: .; j_call: TRBJ2-3; cdr3_aa: CASSEWGERGTQYF; cdr3_nt: TGTGCCAGCAGTGAATGGGGGGAGCGAGGTACGCAGTATTTT
d_call: .; v_call: TRBV6-5; clone_size: .; j_call: TRBJ2-7; cdr3_aa: CASSYSTGTYEQYF; cdr3_nt: TGTGCCAGCAGTTACTCGACAGGAACCTACGAGCAGTACTTC
d_call: TRBD1; v_call: TRBV6-1; clone_size: .; j_call: TRBJ1-2; cdr3_aa: CASTDREKGYTF; cdr3_nt: TGTGCCAGCACCGACAGGGAGAAGGGCTACACCTTC